The source of this T cell receptor (beta chain) is a study of T cell responses to AZD1222 COVID-19 vaccine. This CDR3 is built from 16 residues. Germline lookup yields CDR1 MDHEN and CDR2 SYDVKM. V lost 2 bases and J 3 bases, leaving 16 bases between the germline ends. A note on this clone: As yet, its antigen is unknown.

Measured with immunoSEQ multiplex PCR; TCRdb has only the in-frame clones, and not every one. Here the sample spans around 99,000 clones, just over 90% being singletons. Study results and caveats: Baseline serology detected seropositivity in only 6 or 7 AZD1222 recipients. CD4 TCRs linked to vaccination spanned spike, dominating at 160-218 and 743-854. Clonal diversity was possibly underestimated, and the donors were mostly white British, with more females.

The genes are TRBV28 and TRBJ1-1; D possibly corresponds to TRBD1 (5 bases). Sequencing used peripheral blood, obtained 28 days after the second AZD1222 dose. The receptor was isolated from an adult who received the AZD1222 COVID-19 vaccine. The CDR3 nucleotides read TGTGCCAGCAGTTTACTCCAAACGGGGGGTGACACTGAAGCTTTCTTT. Amino acid sequence: CASSLLQTGGDTEAFF.